These T cell receptor beta chains were read from a single sample in a study of T cell changes during pregnancy in multiple sclerosis. Profiled with immunoSEQ multiplex PCR; TCRdb holds only in-frame clones, not every one. The sample holds about 67,000 clones, just over 90% seen once. The sample consisted of peripheral blood, taken in the second trimester of pregnancy. Every receptor here comes from a female donor with multiple sclerosis, enrolled in a pregnancy study. CDR3s include the opening cysteine and the closing phenylalanine or tryptophan. D genes are given only for firm matches. Size tells how often a clone was seen (once, few, many) or the class of an expanded clone, and some rows leave it out.

v_gene	abundance	j_gene	d_gene	CDR3aa	CDR3nt
TRBV5-1	once	TRBJ2-5	TRBD2	CASSLTSGSPQETQYF	TGCGCCAGCAGCTTGACTAGCGGGAGCCCCCAAGAGACCCAGTACTTC
TRBV9	-	TRBJ2-3	-	CASSLTNPLLPGTQYF	TGTGCCAGCAGCCTAACAAACCCGCTCCTACCGGGTACGCAGTATTTT
TRBV7-8	-	TRBJ2-7	TRBD1	CASSPRDRSHSEQYF	TGTGCCAGCAGCCCCAGGGACAGATCCCACTCCGAGCAGTACTTC
TRBV2	-	TRBJ1-5	TRBD1	CASGGDRGDSNQPQHF	TGTGCCAGCGGCGGGGACAGAGGGGATAGCAATCAGCCCCAGCATTTT
TRBV4-3	-	TRBJ1-6	-	CASSQDTGNSPLHF	TGCGCCAGCAGCCAAGATACAGGGAATTCACCCCTCCACTTT
TRBV6-1	-	TRBJ1-1	-	CASSREVGNTEAFF	TGTGCCAGCAGCCGAGAAGTCGGGAACACTGAAGCTTTCTTT
TRBV18	-	TRBJ1-1	-	CASSQTGINTEAFF	TGTGCCAGCTCACAAACCGGGATCAACACTGAAGCTTTCTTT
TRBV6-1	-	TRBJ2-1	TRBD2	CASSDPGHPGLAIGEQFF	TGTGCCAGCAGTGACCCGGGACACCCGGGACTAGCAATCGGTGAGCAGTTCTTC
TRBV5-6	-	TRBJ2-7	-	CASRTQPGRAEQYF	TGTGCCAGCAGGACACAACCGGGCAGGGCCGAGCAGTACTTC
TRBV7-2	-	TRBJ2-7	TRBD2	CASSLYSGTSYEQYF	TGTGCCAGCAGCTTATACAGCGGGACCTCCTACGAGCAGTACTTC
TRBV25-1	-	TRBJ2-1	TRBD1	CASSELGDRGYNEQFF	TGTGCCAGCAGTGAACTGGGGGACAGGGGGTACAATGAGCAGTTCTTC
TRBV7-6	-	TRBJ2-7	TRBD2	CASSLRLAGDSYEQYF	TGTGCCAGCAGTCTAAGACTAGCGGGCGACTCCTACGAGCAGTACTTC
TRBV2	-	TRBJ2-3	TRBD2	CASRGLAGGQSRADTQYF	TGTGCCAGCAGGGGACTAGCGGGGGGCCAGAGCAGGGCAGATACGCAGTATTTT
TRBV27	-	TRBJ1-5	TRBD1	CASSFRDSNNQPQHF	TGTGCCAGCAGTTTCAGGGACAGTAACAATCAGCCCCAGCATTTT
TRBV27	-	TRBJ2-1	-	CASSVGQGSHGFF	-
TRBV5-4	-	TRBJ1-2	-	CASSPWGGGGGYTF	TGTGCCAGCAGCCCGTGGGGAGGGGGTGGCGGCTACACCTTC
TRBV6-5	-	TRBJ1-1	TRBD1	CASSRQGPTEAFF	TGTGCCAGCAGTCGACAGGGTCCCACTGAAGCTTTCTTT
TRBV19	-	TRBJ2-1	TRBD2	CASSARTSGGVKDEQFF	TGTGCCAGTTCCGCACGGACTAGCGGGGGGGTAAAGGATGAGCAGTTCTTC
TRBV13	-	TRBJ1-4	TRBD1	CASSLGDREGEKLFF	TGTGCCAGCAGCTTGGGGGACAGGGAAGGTGAAAAACTGTTTTTT
TRBV30	-	TRBJ2-5	-	CAWSTGIQETQYF	TGTGCCTGGAGCACGGGGATCCAAGAGACCCAGTACTTC
TRBV5-1	-	TRBJ2-2	-	CASSLAGGESAGELFF	TGCGCCAGCAGCTTGGCCGGTGGGGAGTCCGCCGGGGAGCTGTTTTTT
TRBV11-2	-	TRBJ2-3	-	CASSLDLWALTDTQYF	TGTGCCAGCAGCTTAGATCTATGGGCCCTCACAGATACGCAGTATTTT
TRBV27	few	TRBJ1-1	TRBD1	CASRWTGTGTEAFF	TGTGCCAGCAGATGGACAGGGACGGGGACTGAAGCTTTCTTT
TRBV4-2	-	TRBJ2-5	TRBD2	CASSQGTSGGAETQYF	TGTGCCAGCAGCCAGGGTACTAGCGGGGGGGCAGAGACCCAGTACTTC
TRBV9	-	TRBJ1-1	-	CASSVGQGTEAFF	TGTGCCAGCAGCGTAGGGCAGGGTACTGAAGCTTTCTTT
TRBV30	-	TRBJ1-2	TRBD1	CAWSRDSDYGYTF	TGTGCCTGGAGTAGGGACAGCGACTATGGCTACACCTTC
TRBV29-1	-	TRBJ1-1	TRBD1	CSVADRGRSEAFF	TGCAGCGTTGCGGACAGGGGCCGGTCTGAAGCTTTCTTT
TRBV7-3	-	TRBJ1-1	TRBD1	CASSPTGGTEAFF	TGTGCCAGCAGCCCGACAGGGGGCACTGAAGCTTTCTTT
TRBV7-2	-	TRBJ2-5	-	CASSVRHLETQYF	TGTGCCAGCAGCGTAAGACATCTGGAGACCCAGTACTTC
TRBV7-6	-	TRBJ1-5	-	CASSPGRGKGQPQHF	TGTGCCAGCAGCCCCGGGCGGGGGAAAGGACAGCCCCAGCATTTT
TRBV5-1	-	TRBJ2-1	TRBD2	CASSPTTSGRAVEQFF	TGCGCCAGCAGCCCGACTACTAGCGGGAGGGCCGTTGAGCAGTTCTTC
TRBV4-3	-	TRBJ2-2	-	CASSQDIDRDTGELFF	TGCGCCAGCAGCCAAGATATAGACAGAGACACCGGGGAGCTGTTTTTT
TRBV29-1	-	TRBJ2-7	-	CSVIKGSSYEQYF	TGCAGCGTAATCAAAGGGAGCTCCTACGAGCAGTACTTC
TRBV19	-	TRBJ1-6	-	CASSIARPLQGSPLHF	TGTGCCAGTAGTATAGCTCGGCCACTTCAGGGTTCACCCCTCCACTTT
TRBV2	-	TRBJ1-1	-	CASSEGAHTEAFF	TGTGCCAGCAGTGAGGGGGCGCACACTGAAGCTTTCTTT
TRBV6-1	once	TRBJ1-1	TRBD1	CASSRTGRLGTEAFF	TGTGCCAGCAGCCGGACAGGGAGGTTAGGCACTGAAGCTTTCTTT
TRBV10-3	-	TRBJ2-7	TRBD1	CATHRGAADEQYF	TGTGCCACTCACAGGGGGGCAGCCGACGAGCAGTACTTC
TRBV6-6	-	TRBJ1-1	-	CASSYSAGAEAFF	TGTGCCAGCAGTTACTCTGCCGGGGCTGAAGCTTTCTTT
TRBV27	-	TRBJ2-7	-	CASSEAGVGGTYEQYF	TGTGCCAGCAGTGAGGCCGGGGTGGGGGGTACCTACGAGCAGTACTTC
TRBV6-5	-	TRBJ1-5	-	CASKQGSNQPQHF	TGTGCCAGTAAGCAGGGTAGCAATCAGCCCCAGCATTTT
TRBV5-8	once	TRBJ1-2	TRBD1	CASSFAGTGGRGYTF	TGTGCCAGCAGCTTTGCCGGGACAGGGGGCAGGGGCTACACCTTC
TRBV5-8	-	TRBJ2-7	TRBD1	CASSLRDRGMSEQYF	TGTGCCAGCAGCCTAAGGGACAGGGGAATGAGCGAGCAGTACTTC
TRBV27	-	TRBJ2-7	-	CASSVGLSLYEQYF	TGTGCCAGCAGCGTGGGACTGTCCTTGTACGAGCAGTACTTC
TRBV5-6	-	TRBJ1-5	-	CASSNTYDRTNEQPQHF	TGTGCCAGCAGCAATACATACGACAGAACAAACGAACAGCCCCAGCATTTT
TRBV12-5	-	TRBJ2-7	-	CASGLVLGRDLEQYF	TGTGCTAGTGGTTTGGTACTGGGCAGGGATCTTGAGCAGTACTTC
TRBV7-9	-	TRBJ2-7	TRBD1	CASSPTTGGISYEQYF	TGTGCCAGCAGCCCGACGACAGGGGGGATCTCCTACGAGCAGTACTTC
TRBV7-8	few	TRBJ1-1	-	CASSPGDRMNTEAFF	TGTGCCAGCAGCCCGGGCGACAGGATGAACACTGAAGCTTTCTTT
TRBV4-1	-	TRBJ2-1	TRBD2	CASSQGLAGGPFNEQFF	TGCGCCAGCAGCCAAGGACTAGCGGGGGGGCCTTTCAATGAGCAGTTCTTC
TRBV6-1	-	TRBJ2-5	TRBD1	CASSEKEQGGRKTQYF	TGTGCCAGCAGTGAGAAGGAACAGGGGGGTAGGAAGACCCAGTACTTC
TRBV4-1	-	TRBJ2-2	-	CASSQGLSDSGELFF	TGCGCCAGCAGCCAAGGCCTTAGCGATAGCGGGGAGCTGTTTTTT
TRBV4-1	-	TRBJ1-2	TRBD1	CASSPTGQDYGYTF	TGCGCCAGCAGTCCGACAGGGCAGGACTATGGCTACACCTTC
TRBV13	once	TRBJ1-1	TRBD1	CASRPGQGGVTEAFF	TGTGCCAGCAGACCCGGACAGGGGGGGGTGACTGAAGCTTTCTTT
TRBV7-8	-	TRBJ1-5	TRBD1	CASSLRGGSNQPQHF	TGTGCCAGCAGCTTAAGAGGGGGCTCCAATCAGCCCCAGCATTTT
TRBV5-6	-	TRBJ2-7	TRBD1	CASGAQGGEQYF	TGTGCCAGCGGAGCACAGGGGGGTGAGCAGTACTTC
TRBV19	-	TRBJ2-5	TRBD2	CASSILASGGAETQYF	TGTGCCAGTAGTATCTTGGCTAGCGGGGGGGCGGAGACCCAGTACTTC